A selection of T cell receptor beta chains follows, all from one sample in a study of identical twins. Via MiXCR, TCRdb re-called the 5' RACE reads, giving one row per CDR3 protein. The sample shows some 1,700,000 distinct CDR3 sequences, roughly 35% of them seen only once. Source material: cord blood. The source of these receptors is a newborn girl in good health. The CDR3 runs from the conserved cysteine through the conserved F or W. D genes are given only for firm matches. Size is stated for part of the rows, as once, few or many counts, or as a class when the clone is expanded.

CDR3 protein,CDR3 DNA,J gene,D gene,clone size,V gene
CASSQGQGWAEAFF,TGTGCCAGCAGCCAGGGACAGGGGTGGGCTGAAGCTTTCTTT,TRBJ1-1,TRBD1,.,TRBV4-2
CASSLYPSGRSSADTQYF,TGTGCCAGCAGTTTATATCCTAGCGGGAGATCTAGCGCAGATACGCAGTATTTT,TRBJ2-3,TRBD2,.,TRBV28
CASSPSVIGTDTQYF,TGTGCCAGCAGCCCGAGTGTGATCGGCACAGATACGCAGTATTTT,TRBJ2-3,.,.,TRBV3-1
CASSEARGINEKLFF,TGTGCCAGCAGTGAAGCGCGAGGGATTAATGAAAAACTGTTTTTT,TRBJ1-4,.,.,TRBV6-1
CATSDGLRGNTEAFF,TGTGCCACCAGTGACGGCCTTAGGGGGAACACTGAAGCTTTCTTT,TRBJ1-1,.,.,TRBV10-3
CASKIQGRGTEAFF,TGTGCCAGCAAAATTCAGGGACGGGGCACTGAAGCTTTCTTT,TRBJ1-1,.,few,TRBV6-2/TRBV6-3
CASSEDLRTGSLYGCTF,TGTGCCAGCAGTGAAGATTTGAGGACGGGATCCCTCTATGGCTGCACCTTC,TRBJ1-2,.,.,TRBV6-1
CASSLVLYNEQYF,TGTGCCAGCAGTTTAGTCCTATACAATGAGCAGTACTTC,TRBJ2-7,.,.,TRBV12-3/TRBV12-4
CASSSPMDEQYF,TGTGCCAGCAGTTCCCCCATGGACGAGCAGTACTTC,TRBJ2-7,.,few,TRBV6-5
CASSSLGGGPGANVLTF,TGTGCCAGCAGTTCGCTGGGGGGGGGCCCTGGGGCCAACGTCCTGACTTTC,TRBJ2-6,.,.,TRBV28
CASSQVGAGGPSEQFF,TGTGCCAGCAGCCAAGTAGGAGCGGGAGGGCCATCTGAGCAGTTCTTC,TRBJ2-1,TRBD2,.,TRBV4-2
CASRSPPTYEQYF,TGTGCCAGTCGAAGTCCCCCTACCTACGAGCAGTACTTC,TRBJ2-7,.,many,TRBV28
CASSIVSGSTYEQYF,TGTGCCAGTAGTATAGTAAGCGGATCAACCTACGAGCAGTACTTC,TRBJ2-7,.,.,TRBV19
CASSLRLSTGHQETQYF,TGTGCCAGCAGTTTACGGCTATCGACAGGACACCAAGAGACCCAGTACTTC,TRBJ2-5,.,few,TRBV12-3/TRBV12-4
CASGPATNTEAFF,TGCGCCAGCGGGCCCGCAACGAACACTGAAGCTTTCTTT,TRBJ1-1,.,.,TRBV4-1
CASSPTAGVFGNTIYF,TGTGCCAGCAGCCCAACCGCCGGAGTCTTTGGAAACACCATATATTTT,TRBJ1-3,.,.,TRBV3-1
CASSHQGQGAVNEQYF,TGTGCCAGCAGCCACCAGGGACAGGGGGCGGTCAATGAGCAGTACTTC,TRBJ2-4,TRBD1,.,TRBV4-2
CASSPDTGAEAFF,TGTGCCAGCAGCCCAGACACGGGTGCTGAAGCTTTCTTT,TRBJ1-1,.,.,TRBV11-2
CATSLAGGTEAFF,TGTGCCACCAGTCTCGCCGGCGGCACTGAAGCTTTCTTT,TRBJ1-1,.,few,TRBV24-1
CASSPGTRTDAQYF,TGCGCCAGCAGCCCTGGGACTAGGACAGATGCGCAGTATTTT,TRBJ2-3,TRBD2,.,TRBV5-1
CASSRQGSDTEAFF,TGTGCCAGCAGCCGACAGGGTTCGGACACTGAAGCTTTCTTT,TRBJ1-1,TRBD1,.,TRBV7-2
CASSIGGINEQYF,TGTGCCAGTAGTATCGGTGGTATCAACGAGCAGTACTTC,TRBJ2-7,.,few,TRBV19
CAISEGSNSFNEQFF,TGTGCCATCAGTGAAGGTAGCAATAGCTTCAATGAGCAGTTCTTC,TRBJ2-1,.,.,TRBV10-3
CASSLAAEWGDTQYF,TGTGCCAGCAGCTTAGCCGCTGAATGGGGAGATACGCAGTATTTT,TRBJ2-3,.,.,TRBV11-2
CASSFGPSEQYF,TGTGCCAGCAGTTTCGGGCCATCCGAGCAGTACTTC,TRBJ2-7,.,few,TRBV28
CASSERQSVNNGSPLHF,TGCGCCAGCAGTGAACGACAGTCCGTAAATAACGGCTCACCCCTCCACTTT,TRBJ1-6,.,.,TRBV10-2
CASSQGQGMNEQYF,TGCGCCAGCAGCCAAGGACAGGGGATGAACGAGCAGTACTTC,TRBJ2-7,TRBD1,few,TRBV4-1
CASSEQGARRNSPLHF,TGTGCCAGCTCGGAACAGGGGGCGCGGCGTAATTCACCCCTCCACTTT,TRBJ1-6,TRBD1,.,TRBV18
CASRPRDTTEKLFF,TGTGCCAGCAGGCCCCGGGACACCACTGAAAAACTGTTTTTT,TRBJ1-4,.,.,TRBV2
CASSQGWWTRLILDEQFF,TGCGCCAGCAGCCAAGGATGGTGGACTAGACTTATACTGGATGAGCAGTTCTTC,TRBJ2-1,TRBD2,.,TRBV4-1
CASSYSMTNEKLFF,TGTGCCAGCAGTTACTCTATGACAAATGAAAAACTGTTTTTT,TRBJ1-4,.,few,TRBV6-6
CAISESNRGQANEKLFF,TGTGCCATCAGTGAATCTAACAGGGGGCAGGCTAATGAAAAACTGTTTTTT,TRBJ1-4,TRBD1,.,TRBV10-3
CSARRLAGPYNEQFF,TGCAGTGCTAGACGTCTAGCGGGCCCCTACAATGAGCAGTTCTTC,TRBJ2-1,TRBD2,few,TRBV20-1
CSAPRGLGLGGHNEQFF,TGCAGTGCCCCCAGGGGACTAGGCTTGGGGGGGCACAATGAGCAGTTCTTC,TRBJ2-1,TRBD2,.,TRBV20-1
CSAEGQLNTEAFF,TGCAGTGCTGAGGGACAGCTGAACACTGAAGCTTTCTTT,TRBJ1-1,TRBD1,.,TRBV20-1
CAISGGKRGVNYGYTF,TGTGCCATCAGTGGCGGGAAAAGGGGAGTGAACTATGGCTACACCTTC,TRBJ1-2,.,few,TRBV10-3
CASRNLAGGARSYNEQFF,TGTGCCAGCAGAAATCTAGCGGGGGGGGCTCGCTCCTACAATGAGCAGTTCTTC,TRBJ2-1,TRBD2,.,TRBV7-9
CASSSYRSPNYGYTF,TGTGCCAGCAGCTCATACAGGAGCCCTAACTATGGCTACACCTTC,TRBJ1-2,.,.,TRBV7-2
CASTPTSGSHNEQYF,TGTGCCAGCACCCCGACTAGCGGGAGCCACAATGAGCAGTACTTC,TRBJ2-5,TRBD2,.,TRBV2
CAANYRGDPRTDTQYF,TGTGCCGCTAACTATCGCGGTGACCCTCGCACAGATACGCAGTATTTT,TRBJ2-3,.,few,TRBV21-1
CASSYGARTNEKLFF,TGTGCCAGCAGTTACGGGGCGCGGACTAATGAAAAACTGTTTTTT,TRBJ1-4,.,.,TRBV6-5
CASSLSPGARGSYEQYF,TGTGCCAGCAGTTTATCCCCAGGGGCAAGGGGCTCCTACGAGCAGTACTTC,TRBJ2-7,.,.,TRBV28
CASNLRQGSWGETQYF,TGCGCCAGCAACTTGAGGCAGGGATCCTGGGGGGAGACCCAGTACTTC,TRBJ2-5,.,.,TRBV5-1
CATSDFNEKLFF,TGTGCCACCAGTGATTTCAATGAAAAACTGTTTTTT,TRBJ1-4,.,.,TRBV24-1
CASSVTGGWGDTQYF,TGCGCCAGCAGCGTAACAGGGGGCTGGGGAGATACGCAGTATTTT,TRBJ2-3,TRBD1,few,TRBV5-1
CAISESAGPDPGTDTQYF,TGTGCCATCAGTGAGTCTGCCGGGCCAGACCCCGGCACAGATACGCAGTATTTT,TRBJ2-3,.,.,TRBV10-3